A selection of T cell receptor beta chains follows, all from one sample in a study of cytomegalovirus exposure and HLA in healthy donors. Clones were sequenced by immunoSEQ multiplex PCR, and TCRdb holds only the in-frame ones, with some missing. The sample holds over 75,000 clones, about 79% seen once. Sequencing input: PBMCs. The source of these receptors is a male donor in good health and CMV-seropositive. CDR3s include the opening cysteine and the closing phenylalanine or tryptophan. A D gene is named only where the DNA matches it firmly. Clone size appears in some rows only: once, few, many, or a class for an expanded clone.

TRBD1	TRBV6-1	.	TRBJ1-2	CASRAATGNYGYTF	TGTGCCAGCAGGGCCGCGACAGGGAACTATGGCTACACCTTC
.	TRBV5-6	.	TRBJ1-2	CASSSPLARGYGYTF	TGTGCCAGCAGCTCCCCCTTGGCTCGGGGCTATGGCTACACCTTC
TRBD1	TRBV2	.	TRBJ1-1	CATPAPTGAGEAFF	TGTGCCACCCCAGCCCCCACAGGGGCTGGTGAAGCTTTCTTT
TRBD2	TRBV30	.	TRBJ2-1	CAWVGLAGGPTYNEQFF	TGTGCCTGGGTGGGACTAGCGGGGGGTCCTACCTACAATGAGCAGTTCTTC
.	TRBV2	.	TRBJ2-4	CATQRDFKNIQYF	TGTGCCACCCAAAGGGACTTCAAAAACATTCAGTACTTC
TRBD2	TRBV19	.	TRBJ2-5	CASRPGGYQETQYF	TGTGCCAGCAGGCCGGGGGGGTACCAAGAGACCCAGTACTTC
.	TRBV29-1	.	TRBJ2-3	CSARPSTDTQYF	TGCAGCGCCAGGCCTAGCACAGATACGCAGTATTTT
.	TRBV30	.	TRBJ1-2	CAWSPGNYGYTF	TGTGCCTGGAGTCCAGGGAACTATGGCTACACCTTC
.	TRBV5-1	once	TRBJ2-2	CASSVGQSVISVELFF	TGCGCCAGCAGCGTCGGACAGTCAGTCATTAGTGTTGAGCTGTTTTTT
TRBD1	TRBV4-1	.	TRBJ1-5	CASSRTYPPRDRGPQPQHF	TGCGCCAGCAGCCGAACCTACCCCCCCCGGGACAGGGGGCCTCAGCCCCAGCATTTT
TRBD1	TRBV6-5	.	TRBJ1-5	CASSYSTGLNQPQHF	TGTGCCAGCAGTTACTCGACAGGGCTCAATCAGCCCCAGCATTTT
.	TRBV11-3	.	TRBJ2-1	CASSLRVDEQFF	TGTGCCAGCAGCCTCCGGGTGGATGAGCAGTTCTTC
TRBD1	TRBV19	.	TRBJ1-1	CASIPGRGRAFF	TGTGCCAGTATCCCCGGGAGGGGGCGAGCTTTCTTT
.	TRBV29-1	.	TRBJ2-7	CSVAHRDEQYF	TGCAGCGTCGCCCACAGGGACGAGCAGTACTTC
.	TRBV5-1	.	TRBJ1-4	CASSWMPGNSNEKLFF	TGCGCCAGCAGCTGGATGCCGGGTAATTCTAATGAAAAACTGTTTTTT
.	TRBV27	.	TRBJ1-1	CASSATGTEAFF	TGTGCCAGCAGTGCGACGGGCACTGAAGCTTTCTTT
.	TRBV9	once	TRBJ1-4	CASSVVRRNEKLFF	TGTGCCAGCAGCGTAGTACGGCGGAATGAAAAACTGTTTTTT
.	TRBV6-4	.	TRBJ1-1	CASSDSDSEAFF	TGTGCCAGCAGTGACTCAGACAGTGAAGCTTTCTTT
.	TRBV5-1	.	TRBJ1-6	CASSLAGGINSPLHF	TGCGCCAGCAGCTTGGCCGGGGGAATTAATTCACCCCTCCACTTT
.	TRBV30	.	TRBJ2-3	CAWTSGLDTQYF	TGTGCCTGGACATCGGGGTTGGATACGCAGTATTTT
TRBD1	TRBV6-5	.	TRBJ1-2	CASSYDMTGGRGYTF	TGTGCCAGCAGTTACGATATGACAGGGGGTCGCGGCTACACCTTC
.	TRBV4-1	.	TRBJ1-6	CASSPVTVVRGNSPLHF	TGCGCCAGCAGCCCCGTTACAGTGGTCCGGGGTAATTCACCCCTCCACTTT
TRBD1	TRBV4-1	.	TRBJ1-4	CASSQEDRGNEKLFF	TGCGCCAGCAGCCAAGAGGACAGGGGTAATGAAAAACTGTTTTTT
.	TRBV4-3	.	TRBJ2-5	CASSQGIAEQETQYF	TGCGCCAGCAGCCAAGGGATAGCGGAACAAGAGACCCAGTACTTC
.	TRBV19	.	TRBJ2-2	CASSEGDYTGELFF	TGTGCCAGTAGCGAAGGGGATTACACCGGGGAGCTGTTTTTT
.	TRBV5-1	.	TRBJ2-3	CASSLEGVGADTQYF	TGCGCCAGCAGCTTGGAGGGGGTAGGCGCAGATACGCAGTATTTT
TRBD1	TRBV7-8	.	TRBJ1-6	CASSDGQGASLHF	TGTGCCAGCAGCGACGGACAGGGGGCTTCCCTCCACTTT
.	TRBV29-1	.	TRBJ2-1	CSVKGRVAYNEQFF	TGCAGCGTCAAAGGGCGGGTAGCGTACAATGAGCAGTTCTTC
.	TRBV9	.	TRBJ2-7	CASSVRFTGLNEQYF	TGTGCCAGCAGCGTCCGATTTACAGGGCTCAACGAGCAGTACTTC
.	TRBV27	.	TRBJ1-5	CASSFRGSQPQHF	TGTGCCAGCAGTTTCCGAGGGAGTCAGCCCCAGCATTTT
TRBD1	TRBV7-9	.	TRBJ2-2	CASSLYFDRGNTGELFF	TGTGCCAGCAGCTTATATTTCGACAGGGGGAACACCGGGGAGCTGTTTTTT
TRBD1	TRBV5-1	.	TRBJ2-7	CASSLPGQGHEQYF	TGCGCCAGCAGCTTGCCGGGACAGGGCCACGAGCAGTACTTC
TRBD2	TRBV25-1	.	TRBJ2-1	CASSEYGRKRGGEQFF	TGTGCCAGCAGTGAATATGGCAGGAAGCGGGGAGGCGAGCAGTTCTTC
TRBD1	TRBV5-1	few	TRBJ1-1	CASSTDRGNTEAFF	TGCGCCAGCAGCACCGACAGGGGGAACACTGAAGCTTTCTTT